The source of this T cell receptor beta chain is a study of blood T cell repertoires in COVID-19. Study summary: Acute and convalescent COVID-19 samples came from the United States, Italy and Spain. PBMCs, B-cell-depleted T cells, or T cells provided the cDNA or gDNA that made up the material.

Donors were grouped by their self-reported clinical history. V was shortened by 6 bases and J by 0 bases, with 14 bases between the two germline ends. The CDR3 runs 16 residues. Germline V gene sequence: CDR1 SGHTA, CDR2 FQGNSA. As processed by the authors: Amplification of reference gene primers provided the estimated nucleated cell counts. Clones were read by immunoSEQ multiplex PCR, and TCRdb kept only the in-frame ones, dropping some. V and J calls and clone size are copied from that table; D and trimming were computed from the DNA. Of approximately 150,000 clones listed, almost 85% are singletons.

The rearrangement uses TRBV7-2 and TRBJ1-4; D might be TRBD1 (5 bases). Sequenced material: PBMCs or T cells enriched from blood (not recorded which). The source of this sequence is a woman in her 50s with acute COVID-19. Written as DNA, the CDR3 is TGTGCCAGCAGTTCAGACGTGACAGCAACTAATGAAAAACTGTTTTTT. It translates to CASSSDVTATNEKLFF.